One sample yielded the 14 T cell receptor beta chains listed below, sequenced in a study of T cell responses to AZD1222 COVID-19 vaccine. Assay: immunoSEQ multiplex PCR; the TCRdb copy retains only in-frame clones and omits some. The table includes about 160,000 clones, 92% detected once. The sample in question was peripheral blood, obtained on day 0 of MenACWY control vaccination. These receptors originate from an adult in good health.

The chain carries TRBV9 and TRBJ2-2, with D possibly matching TRBD1 (6 bases). Germline V gene lookup returns CDR1 SGDLS and CDR2 YYNGEE. Trimming left V 1 base short and J 1 base short, with 8 bases between. The CDR3 totals 15 residues. The CDR3 region is CASSVTGQNTGELFF. The CDR3 nucleotides read TGTGCCAGCAGCGTAACAGGGCAGAACACCGGGGAGCTGTTTTTT.

This chain joins TRBV5-1 and TRBJ1-2, with D tentatively TRBD1 (5 bases). CDR1 and CDR2 from the germline V gene are SGHRS and YFSETQ. This CDR3 is 14 amino acids long. Between the trimmed V and J ends, which lost 2 bases and 3 bases, there was a span of 11 bases. CDR3 sequence reads: CASSLGEGHYGYTF. The CDR3 DNA reads as TGCGCCAGCAGCTTAGGGGAAGGCCACTATGGCTACACCTTC.

The rearrangement links TRBV5-1 to TRBJ2-7, with TRBD2 as a possible D gene (6 bases). Germline CDR1 is SGHRS and CDR2 is YFSETQ. Deletions cut 0 bases from V and 2 bases from J, with 12 bases between. CDR3 size: 15 residues. As DNA, the CDR3 is TGCGCCAGCAGCTTGGAGCTAGCGCCGCCCTACGAGCAGTACTTC. Amino acids: CASSLELAPPYEQYF.

This chain links TRBV5-1 with TRBJ2-5; a weak D match, TRBD1 (6 bases). Germline V lookup: CDR1 SGHRS, CDR2 YFSETQ. The CDR3 extends over 14 amino acids. V gave up 4 bases and J gave up 2 bases, with 12 bases separating them. The DNA of the CDR3 is TGCGCCAGCAGCCGGGACATACTACAAGAGACCCAGTACTTC. It translates to CASSRDILQETQYF.

The chain employs TRBV28 and TRBJ1-2, with D unresolved. CDR1 is MDHEN and CDR2 is SYDVKM in the germline V gene. Trimming removed 1 base from V and 4 bases from J, with 13 bases in between. This CDR3 has 15 amino acids. In DNA, the CDR3 is TGTGCCAGCAGTTTATCCCAGTTAGTTCTCTATGGCTACACCTTC. It specifies CASSLSQLVLYGYTF.

This clone was observed a single time. The V call is TRBV7-2, the J call TRBJ1-5; D gene uncertain. This CDR3 is built from 13 residues. Trimming removed 5 bases from V and 4 bases from J, with 9 bases in between. Per the germline V gene, CDR1 is SGHTA and CDR2 is FQGNSA. This CDR3 is CASSLDRNQPQHF. The CDR3 DNA is TGTGCCAGCAGCCTGGACCGTAATCAGCCCCAGCATTTT.

This clone came up once. The chain is built from TRBV11-2 and TRBJ2-7; 9 bases are a match to TRBD2. The CDR3 is 15 residues long. In germline, CDR1 is SGHAT, CDR2 FQNNGV. Germline trimming cut 5 bases from V and 1 base from J; bases unmatched to any gene: 6. The CDR3 nucleotides read TGTGCCAGCAGCCAGACTAGCGGACCTTCCTACGAGCAGTACTTC. Its protein is CASSQTSGPSYEQYF.

The gene calls are TRBV27 and TRBJ1-5; D remains ambiguous. CDR3 length: 11 amino acids. The germline V gene encodes CDR1 MNHEY and CDR2 SMNVEV (reference sequence). V was clipped by 5 bases and J by 5 bases, with 4 bases between them. The CDR3, as DNA: TGTGCCAGCAGTCTTGATCAGCCCCAGCATTTT. It encodes CASSLDQPQHF.

V is TRBV7-3 and J is TRBJ2-6; TRBD2 is a possible D gene (6 bases). The V gene lost 5 bases and the J gene lost 0 bases, with 14 bases spanning the gap. This CDR3 spans 17 amino acids. Germline CDR1 and CDR2: SGHTA and FQGTGA. CDR3: CASSPLGGTSGANVLTF. The CDR3 DNA follows: TGTGCCAGCAGCCCTCTTGGGGGGACCTCTGGGGCCAACGTCCTGACTTTC.

The chain carries TRBV19 and TRBJ2-7; D unresolved. Germline CDR1 reads LNHDA; CDR2 reads SQIVND (reference sequence). V lost 4 bases to trimming and J lost 6 bases, with 7 bases between them. The CDR3 covers 11 residues. In DNA form, the CDR3 reads TGTGCCAGTAGTACAGAAAGCGAGCAGTACTTC. This gives the protein CASSTESEQYF.

This CDR3 is CASIRLGAGGYTF. The DNA of the CDR3 is TGTGCCAGCATTCGTTTGGGGGCTGGGGGCTACACCTTC. The gene calls are TRBV6-6 and TRBJ1-2, with D possibly matching TRBD1 (6 bases). Germline CDR1 and CDR2: MNHNY and SVGAGI (reference sequence). The length of the CDR3 is 13 residues. Trimming pared 7 bases from V and 8 bases from J, leaving 17 bases between.

The rearrangement uses TRBV29-1 and TRBJ1-1; D gene ambiguous. The CDR3 has 13 amino acids. Germline lookup yields CDR1 SQVTM and CDR2 ANQGSEA. V was cut by 7 bases and J by 1 base, with 13 bases left in between. This CDR3 reads CSAKEPGNTEAFF. The CDR3 DNA sequence: TGCAGCGCTAAGGAACCGGGGAACACTGAAGCTTTCTTT. Combining the CDR3 with reference TRBV29-1 and TRBJ1-1 gives the whole variable domain SAVISQKPSRDICQRGTSLTIQCQVDSQVTMMFWYRQQPGQSLTLIATANQGSEATYESGFVIDKFPISRPNLTFSTLTVSNMSPEDSSIYLCSAKEPGNTEAFFGQGTRLTVV.

The chain carries TRBV24-1 and TRBJ2-3; D is unresolved. V was cut by 4 bases and J by 0 bases, with 13 bases left in between. The CDR3 is 16 residues long. CDR1 and CDR2 from the germline V gene are KGHDR and SFDVKD. CDR3 sequence: CATSEAVWWSTDTQYF. The CDR3 DNA is TGTGCCACCAGTGAAGCCGTTTGGTGGAGCACAGATACGCAGTATTTT.

The genes are TRBV5-4 and TRBJ2-1, with TRBD2 identical over 7 bases. CDR3 length: 15 amino acids. Germline CDR1 reads SGHNT; CDR2 reads YYREEE (reference sequence). J gave up 0 bases and V 3 bases, and 3 bases lay outside the gene matches. The CDR3 reads CASSSGGSSYNEQFF. The CDR3 nucleotides are TGTGCCAGCAGCTCCGGGGGGAGCTCCTACAATGAGCAGTTCTTC.